This is a list of T cell receptor beta chains from one sample in a study of OX40 agonist ivuxolimab in advanced cancers. Libraries were prepared by immunoSEQ multiplex PCR; TCRdb keeps only in-frame clonotypes and omits some of them. There are some 68,000 clones in the sample; about 80% occur only once, and 1.4% lies in the top ten. The sample here was CD4+ or CD8+ T cells sorted from blood, taken in a trial of the OX40 agonist ivuxolimab. The source is an adult with an advanced solid tumor such as melanoma, head and neck, liver or kidney cancer. Both conserved end residues are part of each CDR3. D genes are given only for firm matches. Clone size is stated in some rows and not others, as once, few, many or a class when expanded.

J | D | V | size | CDR3 | DNA
TRBJ2-3 | . | TRBV28 | . | CASSFNRWGDSNTDTQYF | TGTGCCAGCAGCTTTAATCGGTGGGGGGACTCTAACACAGATACGCAGTATTTT
TRBJ2-7 | . | TRBV11-2 | once | CASSKRNSGDYEQYF | TGTGCCAGCAGCAAGCGAAACTCTGGGGACTACGAGCAGTACTTC
TRBJ2-5 | TRBD2 | TRBV28 | few | CASSLTSGGQETQYF | TGTGCCAGCAGTTTGACTAGCGGGGGGCAAGAGACCCAGTACTTC
TRBJ1-4 | TRBD1 | TRBV5-1 | . | CASSLGGTAGGREKLFF | TGCGCCAGCAGCTTGGGGGGGACAGCGGGCGGTCGTGAAAAACTGTTTTTT
TRBJ1-2 | . | TRBV28 | few | CASSPLGRHYGYTF | TGTGCCAGCAGCCCATTAGGACGGCACTATGGCTACACCTTC
TRBJ1-3 | TRBD1 | TRBV19 | . | CASEQGDSGNTIYF | TGTGCCAGTGAACAGGGGGACTCTGGAAACACCATATATTTT
TRBJ2-1 | TRBD1 | TRBV28 | once | CASSFAGTGNADEQFF | TGTGCCAGCAGTTTTGCCGGGACAGGGAATGCGGATGAGCAGTTCTTC
TRBJ2-7 | . | TRBV11-3 | . | CASSLDQTRTSEQYF | TGTGCCAGCAGCTTAGACCAGACCCGAACTTCCGAGCAGTACTTC
TRBJ2-5 | TRBD1 | TRBV15 | . | CATSRTGGAETQYF | TGTGCCACCAGCAGGACAGGGGGCGCGGAGACCCAGTACTTC
TRBJ2-4 | TRBD2 | TRBV5-1 | . | CASRTLSGPGGDIQYF | TGCGCCAGCCGCACGCTCTCGGGCCCCGGGGGGGACATTCAGTACTTC
TRBJ1-3 | TRBD1 | TRBV7-8 | few | CASSLAWARGPVNTIYF | TGTGCCAGCAGCTTAGCGTGGGCCAGGGGGCCGGTGAACACCATATATTTT
TRBJ1-2 | . | TRBV18 | few | CASSPEGKSLYTF | TGTGCCAGCTCCCCTGAGGGGAAATCCCTCTACACCTTC
TRBJ2-1 | TRBD2 | TRBV4-1 | . | CASSQDPIAGAYNEQFF | TGCGCCAGCAGCCAAGATCCGATTGCGGGGGCCTACAATGAGCAGTTCTTC
TRBJ1-1 | . | TRBV30 | . | CAWSVSRAVNTEAFF | TGTGCCTGGAGTGTCTCACGGGCGGTGAACACTGAAGCTTTCTTT
TRBJ1-4 | . | TRBV7-9 | . | CASRRGGDEELFF | TGTGCCAGCAGGCGTGGGGGCGATGAGGAACTGTTTTTT
TRBJ2-5 | TRBD2 | TRBV15 | . | CATSREGLAGGFQETQYF | TGTGCCACCAGCAGAGAAGGGCTAGCGGGGGGGTTCCAAGAGACCCAGTACTTC